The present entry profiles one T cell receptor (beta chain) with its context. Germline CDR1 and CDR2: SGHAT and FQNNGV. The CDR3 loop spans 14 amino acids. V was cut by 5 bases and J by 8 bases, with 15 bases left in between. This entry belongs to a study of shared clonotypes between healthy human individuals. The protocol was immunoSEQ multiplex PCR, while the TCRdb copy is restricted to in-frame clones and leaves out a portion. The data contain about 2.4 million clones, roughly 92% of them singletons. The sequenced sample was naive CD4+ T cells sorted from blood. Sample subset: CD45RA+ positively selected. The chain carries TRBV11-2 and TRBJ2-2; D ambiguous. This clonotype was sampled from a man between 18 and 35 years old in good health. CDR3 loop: CASSLPLITGELFF. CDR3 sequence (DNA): TGTGCCAGCAGCCTACCACTGATTACGGGGGAGCTGTTTTTT.